A selection of T cell receptor beta chains follows, all from one sample in a study of blood T cell repertoires in COVID-19. Some clones are missing from TCRdb's copy, which holds only in-frame ones; the method was immunoSEQ multiplex PCR. The sample shows about 200,000 clones, roughly nine tenths of them seen only once. Sequencing used PBMCs or T cells enriched from blood (not recorded which). The receptors originated from a woman aged 25 to 39 who had recovered from COVID-19. Each CDR3 is given with its conserved first and last residue. D genes are given only for firm matches. Some rows have no size entry. The others give once, few or many, or a class for an expanded clone.

>TRBV5-1|TRBJ2-7|NA|NA
TGCGCCAGCACGGACTGGGAAATCTACGAGCAGTACTTC
CASTDWEIYEQYF
>TRBV7-8|TRBJ1-5|NA|NA
TGTGCCAGCAGCTGGGGCAATAGCAATCAGCCCCAGCATTTT
CASSWGNSNQPQHF
>TRBV27|TRBJ2-1|TRBD2|NA
TGTGCCAGCAGTTTCTTGTCGGGAGGTGGCAATGAGCAGTTCTTC
CASSFLSGGGNEQFF
>TRBV4-2|TRBJ2-1|TRBD2|NA
TGTGCCAGCAGCCAGCTCAGCTCTGGGGAGGGGAATGAGCAGTTCTTC
CASSQLSSGEGNEQFF
>TRBV7-8|TRBJ1-1|TRBD1|NA
TGTGCCAGCAGCTTGGGACAGGCCACTGAAGCTTTCTTT
CASSLGQATEAFF
>TRBV27|TRBJ2-5|TRBD1|NA
TGTGCCAGCAGTCTCACAGGGGGCCAAGAGACCCAGTACTTC
CASSLTGGQETQYF
>TRBV14|TRBJ2-7|TRBD1|NA
TGTGCCAGCAGCCTCACAGGGGCAAAGCAGTACTTC
CASSLTGAKQYF
>TRBV4-1|TRBJ1-2|TRBD1|NA
TGCGCCAGCAGCCCAGGACAGGGACTAACCTATGGCTACACCTTC
CASSPGQGLTYGYTF
>TRBV6-5|TRBJ2-7|TRBD2|NA
TGTGCCAGCAGTTATAAGACTAGCGGGGCTTACGAGCAGTACTTC
CASSYKTSGAYEQYF
>TRBV27|TRBJ2-3|NA|NA
TGTGCCAGCAGTCTAAGACAGGCCACAGATACGCAGTATTTT
CASSLRQATDTQYF
>TRBV4-3|TRBJ2-4|TRBD2|NA
TGCGCCAGCAGCCAAGAAGGAGGTAGCGGGACCCCAGCCAAAAACATTCAGTACTTC
CASSQEGGSGTPAKNIQYF
>TRBV5-1|TRBJ2-5|NA|NA
TGCGCCAGCAGCCAACTGACAGGTCAAGAGACCCAGTACTTC
CASSQLTGQETQYF
>TRBV30|TRBJ1-3|TRBD1|NA
TGTGCCTGGTACGGGACAGGGAAGGGAGACACCATATATTTT
CAWYGTGKGDTIYF
>TRBV5-1|TRBJ1-1|TRBD1|NA
TGCGCCAGCAGCTTGGCCAGGGGGCCGGGTACTGAAGCTTTCTTT
CASSLARGPGTEAFF
>TRBV9|TRBJ2-5|TRBD1|NA
TGTGCCAGCGGTTTGGGACAGGGGGCTGAAGAGACCCAGTACTTC
CASGLGQGAEETQYF
>TRBV27|TRBJ2-7|NA|NA
TGTGCCAGCAGTTTGGTAGGCCCCGTTCTAGCGATGAGCTCCTACGAGCAGTACTTC
CASSLVGPVLAMSSYEQYF
>TRBV30|TRBJ2-5|NA|NA
TGTGCCTGGAGCCAGGCTGTTGGGACCCAGTACTTC
CAWSQAVGTQYF
>TRBV5-4|TRBJ2-5|NA|once
TGTGCCAGCAGCTTATCGGGAACCGGGCAAGAGACCCAGTACTTC
CASSLSGTGQETQYF
>TRBV30|TRBJ1-1|TRBD1|NA
TGTGCCTGGGACAGGGCTAGCACTGAAGCTTTCTTT
CAWDRASTEAFF
>TRBV7-3|TRBJ1-1|TRBD1|NA
TGTGCCAGCAGCGCCACTGACAGGGGCCTCACTGAAGCTTTCTTT
CASSATDRGLTEAFF
>TRBV18|TRBJ2-2|NA|NA
TGTGCCAGCTCACCAATCACTCAGGTTAACACCGGGGAGCTGTTTTTT
CASSPITQVNTGELFF
>TRBV7-8|TRBJ2-3|NA|NA
TGTGCCAGCAGCCTTTTAGTAGATACGCAGTATTTT
CASSLLVDTQYF